The rows below give T cell receptor beta chains drawn from one sample of a study of T cells in tumors after PD-1 blockade. The method was immunoSEQ multiplex PCR; TCRdb's version includes in-frame clones alone and lacks a portion of them. The sample lists 54,000 or so clones, roughly 77% occurring once. The sequencing used PBMCs, collected before anti-PD-1 treatment. Receptors originate from a human donor with basal cell carcinoma. Each CDR3 is given with its conserved first and last residue. A D gene is named only where the DNA matches it firmly. Size is stated for part of the rows, as once, few or many counts, or as a class when the clone is expanded.

cdr3_length	clone_size	d_call	v_call	j_call	cdr3_aa	cdr3_nt
14	.	.	TRBV6-1	TRBJ2-7	CASSERRQAYEQYF	TGTGCCAGCAGTGAAAGGAGACAGGCCTACGAGCAGTACTTC
16	.	.	TRBV21-1	TRBJ2-3	CASSKRGASGFDTQYF	TGTGCCAGCAGCAAACGGGGGGCAAGTGGATTTGATACGCAGTATTTT
14	large	TRBD1	TRBV13	TRBJ1-4	CASSSDRGREKLFF	TGTGCCAGCAGCTCCGACAGGGGGCGAGAAAAACTGTTTTTT
14	.	.	TRBV5-1	TRBJ1-1	CASRSLTANTEAFF	TGCGCCAGCAGGAGTTTGACAGCGAACACTGAAGCTTTCTTT
14	.	TRBD2	TRBV10-3	TRBJ2-1	CAISVGGGWNEQFF	TGTGCCATCAGTGTAGGCGGGGGGTGGAATGAGCAGTTCTTC
15	.	.	TRBV6-5	TRBJ1-1	CASSYGFQRDTEAFF	TGTGCCAGCAGTTATGGGTTTCAGAGGGACACTGAAGCTTTCTTT
8	.	.	TRBV27	TRBJ2-7	CASSLDYF	TGTGCCAGCAGTCTCGACTACTTC
13	.	.	TRBV29-1	TRBJ1-2	CSVSPGANYGYTF	TGCAGCGTTAGTCCGGGGGCTAACTATGGCTACACCTTC
13	.	.	TRBV2	TRBJ1-6	CASQEGRNSPLHF	TGTGCCAGCCAGGAGGGGAGGAATTCACCCCTCCACTTT
16	.	TRBD2	TRBV5-1	TRBJ2-3	CASSWTSGRAADTQYF	TGCGCCAGCAGCTGGACTAGCGGACGAGCCGCAGATACGCAGTATTTT
17	.	TRBD2	TRBV11-3	TRBJ2-2	CASSFPGLAGGAGELFF	TGTGCCAGCAGCTTCCCGGGACTAGCGGGGGGAGCCGGGGAGCTGTTTTTT
14	medium-sized	.	TRBV5-4	TRBJ1-2	CASSSGQISHGYTF	TGTGCCAGCAGCTCGGGGCAGATCAGCCATGGCTACACCTTC
16	.	TRBD1	TRBV7-9	TRBJ2-1	CASRLYRGQGPHEQFF	TGTGCCAGCAGGCTTTACCGGGGACAGGGGCCCCATGAGCAGTTCTTC
14	.	.	TRBV19	TRBJ1-2	CASSPRTVARGYTF	TGTGCCAGTAGTCCCCGGACAGTCGCCCGAGGCTACACCTTC
15	few	TRBD1	TRBV6-5	TRBJ1-5	CASRRGREGWQPQHF	TGTGCCAGCAGAAGGGGGCGAGAGGGGTGGCAGCCCCAGCATTTT
19	.	.	TRBV11-2	TRBJ2-7	CASSERQRTLVGLHYEQYF	TGTGCCAGCAGCGAAAGACAGCGAACCCTTGTGGGGTTGCACTACGAGCAGTACTTC